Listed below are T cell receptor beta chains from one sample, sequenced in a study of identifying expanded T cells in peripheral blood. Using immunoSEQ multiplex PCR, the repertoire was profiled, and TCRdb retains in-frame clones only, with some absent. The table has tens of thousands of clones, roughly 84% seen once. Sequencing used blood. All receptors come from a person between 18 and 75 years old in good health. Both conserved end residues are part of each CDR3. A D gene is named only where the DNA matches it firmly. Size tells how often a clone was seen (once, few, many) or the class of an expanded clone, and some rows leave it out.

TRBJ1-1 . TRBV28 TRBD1 TGTGCCAGCAGTATTGACAGGGTTGGTGCTTTCTTT CASSIDRVGAFF
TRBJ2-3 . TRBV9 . TGTGCCAGCAGCGACGGAACTAGTCTCATCCCCCGGGTGTATTTT CASSDGTSLIPRVYF
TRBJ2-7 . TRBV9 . TGTGCCAGCAGCGTAGTTGCGGGAACCTCCTACGAGCAGTACTTC CASSVVAGTSYEQYF
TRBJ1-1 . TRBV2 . TGTGCCAGCAGTGAATCATGGGGGATGGGCACTGAAGCTTTCTTT CASSESWGMGTEAFF
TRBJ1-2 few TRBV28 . TGTGCCAGCAGTTTTTTAGGCGCACTAGGGGGCTACACCTTC CASSFLGALGGYTF
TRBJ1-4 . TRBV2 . TGTGCCAGCAGAAGACAGGTGACGGCCCCAAACCTCAATGAAAAACTGTTTTTT CASRRQVTAPNLNEKLFF
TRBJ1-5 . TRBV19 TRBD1 TGTGCCAGTAGTATTACAGGGGGCGTTGAGCCCCAGCATTTT CASSITGGVEPQHF
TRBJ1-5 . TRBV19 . TGTGCCAGTAGTATAATGAACAATCAGCCCCAGCATTTT CASSIMNNQPQHF
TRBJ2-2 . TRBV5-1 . TGCGCCAGCAGCTTGGAGATGCAATCCAACCGGGAGCTGTTTTTT CASSLEMQSNRELFF
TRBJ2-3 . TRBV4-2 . TGTGCCAGCAGCCAGGAGCCGGGACAGTTTAGCGGTTACCGAGGCACAGATACGCAGTATTTT CASSQEPGQFSGYRGTDTQYF
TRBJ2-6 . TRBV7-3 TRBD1 TGTGCCAGCGGAACAGGGGTCGGCTCACCCCCTGGGGCCAACGTCCTGACTTTC CASGTGVGSPPGANVLTF
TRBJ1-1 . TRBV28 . TGTGCTTCTTTTACGACTCGGGACACATACACTGAAGCTTTCTTT CASFTTRDTYTEAFF
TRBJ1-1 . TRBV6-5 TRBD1 TGTGCCAGCAGGAGGGGACAGTGGGAGGGCACTGAAGCTTTCTTT CASRRGQWEGTEAFF
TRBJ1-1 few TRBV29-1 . TGCAGCGTTGGTGAAAACACTGAAGCTTTCTTT CSVGENTEAFF
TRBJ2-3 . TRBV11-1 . TGTGCCAGCAGCTTAGAACTCCAGGGCACAGATACGCAGTATTTT CASSLELQGTDTQYF
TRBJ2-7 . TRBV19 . TGTGCCAGTAGTATCGTTTTAGGGTCCTACTACGAGCAGTACTTC CASSIVLGSYYEQYF
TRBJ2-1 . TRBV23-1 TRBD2 TGCGCCAGCAGTACTCGCCGACTAGCGGGATTGCGGGACAATGAGCAGTTCTTC CASSTRRLAGLRDNEQFF
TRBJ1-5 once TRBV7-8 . TGTGCCAGCAGCCGTGACATTAACAATCAGCCCCAGCATTTT CASSRDINNQPQHF
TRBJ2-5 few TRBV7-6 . TGTGCCAGCAGCTTGCTCGGGACCGGTAAAGAGACCCAGTACTTC CASSLLGTGKETQYF
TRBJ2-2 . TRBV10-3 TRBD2 TGTGCCACCGGGACTAGCGAGAACACCGGGGAGCTGTTTTTT CATGTSENTGELFF
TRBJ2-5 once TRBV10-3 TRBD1 TGTGCCATCAGACCCGGGACCGGGACAGGGGGCAAAGAGACCCAGTACTTC CAIRPGTGTGGKETQYF
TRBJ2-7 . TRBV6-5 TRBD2 TGTGCCAGCAGTTACCAGACTAGCGGGAGGTACGAGCAGTACTTC CASSYQTSGRYEQYF
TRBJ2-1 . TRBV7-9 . TGTGCCAGCAAAGGCGGCAATGAGCAGTTCTTC CASKGGNEQFF
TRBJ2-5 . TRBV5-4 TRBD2 TGTGCCAGCAGCTTGGGGACTAGCGGGCAAGAGACCCAGTACTTC CASSLGTSGQETQYF
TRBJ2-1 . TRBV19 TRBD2 TGTGCCAGTAGTATGAGGCGGGAGGCCCCCTACAATGAGCAGTTCTTC CASSMRREAPYNEQFF
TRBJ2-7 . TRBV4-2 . TGTGCCAGCAGCCAACTCGGGAGCTCCTACGAGCAGTACTTC CASSQLGSSYEQYF
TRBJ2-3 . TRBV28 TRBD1 TGTGCCAGCAGTCAACCGGGACAGGAGACAGATACGCAGTATTTT CASSQPGQETDTQYF
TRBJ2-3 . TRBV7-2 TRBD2 TGTGCCAGCAGCTTACAGTCGGGAGGCGGGCCAGATACGCAGTATTTT CASSLQSGGGPDTQYF
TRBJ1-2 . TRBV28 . TGTGCCAGCAGTCCACAGGAGTTAATTGGCTACACCTTC CASSPQELIGYTF
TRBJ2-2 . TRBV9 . TGTGCCAGCAGCGAATTGACCTCTAACACCGGGGAGCTGTTTTTT CASSELTSNTGELFF
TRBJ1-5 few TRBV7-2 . TGTGCCAGCAGCTTAGGGGGGGGCAATCAGCCCCAGCATTTT CASSLGGGNQPQHF
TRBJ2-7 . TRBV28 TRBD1 TGTGCCAGCAGTTTATCGGGACAGGGGCCGGGGGGCTACGAGCAGTACTTC CASSLSGQGPGGYEQYF
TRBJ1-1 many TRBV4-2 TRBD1 TGTGCCAGCAGCCAAGGGACAGGATTCACTGAAGCTTTCTTT CASSQGTGFTEAFF
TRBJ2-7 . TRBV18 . TGTGCCAGCTCACCGTCTAGCGAGGCCTACGAGCAGTACTTC CASSPSSEAYEQYF
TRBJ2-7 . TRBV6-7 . TGTGCCAGCAGTTACTCCCGGGCCTCCTACGAGCAGTACTTC CASSYSRASYEQYF
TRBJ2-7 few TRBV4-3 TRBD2 TGCGCCAGCAGCCAAACGCTCGGCTTAGCGGGAGGCGAGCAGTACTTC CASSQTLGLAGGEQYF
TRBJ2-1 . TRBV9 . TGTGCCAGCAGCGAAAACGGGAGACAGGACAACAATGAGCAGTTCTTC CASSENGRQDNNEQFF
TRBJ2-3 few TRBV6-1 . TGTGCCAGCAGTGAAGCCGTGGCAGCCAGCACAGATACGCAGTATTTT CASSEAVAASTDTQYF
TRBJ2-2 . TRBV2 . TGTGCCAGCAGTGAACAGGGAGACCACACCGGGGAGCTGTTTTTT CASSEQGDHTGELFF
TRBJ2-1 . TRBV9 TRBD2 TGTGCCAGCAGCGTAGCGTGGGGGTCTAGCGGGTTAGGTGAGCAGTTCTTC CASSVAWGSSGLGEQFF
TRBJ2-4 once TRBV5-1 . TGCGCCAGCAGCTTGGACGGAAGGGGCGACTTGAACATTCAGTACTTC CASSLDGRGDLNIQYF